This T cell receptor (beta chain) was profiled in a study of graft-versus-host responses after intestinal transplantation. Whole-study context: Among the recipients, transplants were multivisceral, liver-intestinal, or isolated intestinal. Every one of the recipients received anti-thymocyte globulin induction and afterwards took tacrolimus and steroids for around 3 years.

Only in-frame clones appear in the TCRdb table, and some are missing; sequencing was by immunoSEQ multiplex PCR. The sample carries approximately 80,000 clones, roughly nine tenths recorded once. As regards this clone: Its specificity is unknown.

The germline V gene has CDR1 ENHRY and CDR2 SYGVKD. With 0 bases removed from V and 5 bases from J, the gap between germline ends came to 15 bases. The CDR3 consists of 16 residues. Notes on the study in general: Patients with graft-donor T cell macrochimerism had high graft-versus-host to host-versus-graft clonal ratios in allografts.

The sample here was unstimulated CD4+ T cells sorted from spleen or lymph node cells, taken before intestinal transplant. The chain carries TRBV10-3 and TRBJ2-3, with D possibly being TRBD1 (6 bases). The clonotype was recovered from a human donor who received an intestinal transplant. CDR3 sequence: CAISESTRQVVDTQYF. Written as DNA, the CDR3 is TGTGCCATCAGTGAGTCGACTCGACAGGTTGTAGATACGCAGTATTTT.